The present TCR beta chain was sequenced within a study of cytomegalovirus exposure and HLA in healthy donors. With 7 bases clipped from V and 2 bases from J, the junction kept 6 bases outside the gene matches. Looked up from germline, CDR1 is SNHLY and CDR2 is FYNNEI. The CDR3 is 14 amino acids. Findings of the study overall: Available immune exposure information was restricted to CMV serostatus only.

It was with 60 Vbeta and 13 Jbeta primers that the PCR ran. TCRdb keeps only in-frame clones here, not all; method: immunoSEQ multiplex PCR. The table includes approximately 100,000 clones, about 85% detected once. Comments on this clone: Its target is not known.

The clonotype was recovered from a man younger than 45 in good health and CMV-seronegative. Sequencing used PBMCs. The V call is TRBV2, the J call TRBJ2-7; 9 bases match TRBD2. The CDR3: CASNRLAETYEQYF. The CDR3 DNA is TGTGCCAGCAATCGACTAGCGGAAACCTACGAGCAGTACTTC.